This T cell receptor beta chain was identified in a study of metastatic and nonmetastatic thyroid tumors. Germline V gives CDR1 SEHNR, CDR2 FQNEAQ (reference sequence). This CDR3 region has 16 residues. Trimming removed 0 bases from V and 0 bases from J, with 11 bases in between. This clone was recorded at least ten times. Thyroid surgery took place with no prior treatment in any patient. MiXCR re-clonotyped the PCR reads for TCRdb. The sample consists of around 23,000 clones, under 25% of them appearing once. This TCR was recovered from a female donor with papillary thyroid cancer or a benign thyroid nodule (not recorded which). Some clones in this sample may be carry-over from other donors' samples. J is TRBJ2-5 and V is TRBV7-9, with D perhaps being TRBD1 or TRBD2 (5 bases each). The sample comprised tumor tissue. The CDR3, as DNA: TGTGCCAGCAGCTTAGCGGACCGGGGCTACCAAGAGACCCAGTACTTC. Amino acids: CASSLADRGYQETQYF.